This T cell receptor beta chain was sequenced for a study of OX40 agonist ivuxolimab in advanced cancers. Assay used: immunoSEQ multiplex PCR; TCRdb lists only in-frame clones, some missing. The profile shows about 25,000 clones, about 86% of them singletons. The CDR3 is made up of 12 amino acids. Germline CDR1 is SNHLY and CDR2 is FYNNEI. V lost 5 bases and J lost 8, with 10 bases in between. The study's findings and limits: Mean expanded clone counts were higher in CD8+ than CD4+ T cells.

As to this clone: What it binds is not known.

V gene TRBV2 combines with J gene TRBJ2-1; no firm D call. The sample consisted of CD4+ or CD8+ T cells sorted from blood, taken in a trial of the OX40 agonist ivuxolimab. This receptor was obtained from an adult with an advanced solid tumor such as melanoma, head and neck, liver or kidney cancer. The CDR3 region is CASSKELHEQFF. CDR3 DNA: TGTGCCAGCAGTAAAGAACTACATGAGCAGTTCTTC.